The 24 T cell receptor beta chains below all came from one sample that was sequenced in a study of T-cell reconstitution after alpha-beta-depleted transplantation in children. Construction of the TCRbeta library involved unique molecular identifiers. TCRdb analysed the PCR reads with MiXCR anew, one entry per CDR3 protein. The sample lists tens of thousands of distinct CDR3 sequences, less than 55% occurring once. Specimen: PBMCs, mostly from graft donor cells, collected 360 days after TCRalphabeta/CD19-depleted stem cell transplant. The receptors shown here come from a male patient aged 10 to 17 who had a stem cell transplant for acute lymphoblastic leukemia, so the T cells may come from the graft donor.

The rearrangement links TRBV2 to TRBJ2-7; D may be TRBD1 or TRBD2 (5 bases each). The CDR3 extends over 13 amino acids. Germline loops: CDR1 SNHLY, CDR2 FYNNEI. The ends were cut back, 1 base at V and 7 bases at J, with 11 bases in the middle. The CDR3 DNA is TGTGCCAGCAGTGAAGGTATGGGGACGGAGCAGTACTTC. As protein: CASSEGMGTEQYF.

This chain connects TRBV5-1 to TRBJ2-7; TRBD2 aligns across 7 bases. This CDR3 has 14 residues. Trimming removed 4 bases from V and 6 bases from J; junction bases left unmatched: 10. CDR1 and CDR2 (germline): SGHRS, YFSETQ. The CDR3 nucleotides read TGCGCCAGCAGCCCAGGCGGGAGTCAGCTCGAGCAGTACTTC. This codes for CASSPGGSQLEQYF.

The V call is TRBV5-1, the J call TRBJ1-1; D gene unclear. The CDR3 runs to 14 residues. V lost 0 bases, J lost 1 base, and 7 bases lay in between. Germline CDR1 is SGHRS and CDR2 is YFSETQ. The CDR3 DNA reads TGCGCCAGCAGCTTGGCCGGCCCGAACACTGAAGCTTTCTTT. It yields the protein CASSLAGPNTEAFF.

The chain carries TRBV7-2 and TRBJ2-7, with unresolved D. Germline loops: CDR1 SGHTA, CDR2 FQGNSA. V gave up 1 base and J gave up 1 base, with 11 bases separating them. The CDR3 covers 15 residues. The CDR3 sequence is CASSLEAGRSYEQYF. In nucleotides, the CDR3 is TGTGCCAGCAGCTTAGAGGCCGGACGTTCCTACGAGCAGTACTTC.

The chain joins TRBV7-3 to TRBJ2-2, with D possibly called TRBD1 or TRBD2 (5 bases each). Germline values: CDR1 SGHTA, CDR2 FQGTGA. Trimming removed 5 bases at V and 8 bases at J, with 18 bases between. The CDR3 runs 15 residues. CDR3 nucleotide sequence: TGTGCCAGCAGCCCTGGGACCCGTCGGGATGGGGAGCTGTTTTTT. Residues: CASSPGTRRDGELFF.

The rearrangement joins TRBV7-9 to TRBJ1-1, with TRBD1 matching over 7 bases. V was clipped by 5 bases and J by 0 bases; unmatched bases: 9. The length of the CDR3 is 16 residues. From germline, CDR1 is SEHNR and CDR2 FQNEAQ (reference sequence). The DNA of the CDR3 is TGTGCCAGCAGCCCCGGCCAGGGGGGTATGAACACTGAAGCTTTCTTT. Its translation is CASSPGQGGMNTEAFF.

This chain joins TRBV12-3 or TRBV12-4 and TRBJ2-1; the D gene is possibly TRBD2 (6 bases). This CDR3 has 16 amino acids. V was cut by 6 bases and J by 3 bases, with 18 bases left in between. DNA for the CDR3: TGTGCCAGCAGCCCCACCGGGACTTACTACTACAATGAGCAGTTCTTC. It yields the protein CASSPTGTYYYNEQFF.

This rearrangement joins TRBV12-3 or TRBV12-4 to TRBJ2-1; D remains ambiguous. V was clipped by 5 bases and J by 2 bases, with 4 bases between them. The CDR3 sequence is 12 residues long. CDR3 sequence: CASSDAYNEQFF. The CDR3 coding sequence is TGTGCCAGCAGTGATGCCTACAATGAGCAGTTCTTC.

This chain links TRBV24-1 with TRBJ2-1, with D perhaps TRBD2 (5 bases). Trimming stripped 3 bases from V and 4 bases from J, with 9 bases between. CDR1 is KGHDR, CDR2 SFDVKD, per germline. The CDR3 has 14 amino acids. CDR3 sequence (DNA): TGTGCCACCAGTGATGTGGGAGCTTACAATGAGCAGTTCTTC. Protein sequence: CATSDVGAYNEQFF.

This clonotype has just a few counts. V is TRBV3-1 and J is TRBJ1-6; no clear D gene. Trimming left V 1 base short and J 4 bases short, with 8 bases between. Germline CDR1 and CDR2: LGHDT and YNNKEL (reference sequence). The CDR3 loop spans 15 amino acids. The CDR3 is CASSQGEIYNSPLHF. The CDR3 nucleotides read TGTGCCAGCAGCCAAGGAGAGATTTATAATTCACCCCTCCACTTT.

This clonotype was counted between two and nine times. The CDR3 protein is CSVLLGQLANEQFF. Here the CDR3 DNA reads TGCAGCGTCCTACTGGGACAGCTAGCTAATGAGCAGTTCTTC. This chain uses TRBV29-1 with TRBJ2-1; 7 nucleotides line up with TRBD1. Germline values: CDR1 SQVTM, CDR2 ANQGSEA. The ends lost 6 bases at V and 7 bases at J; junction bases unmatched: 12. CDR3 size: 14 residues.

The rearrangement links TRBV10-3 to TRBJ1-4; D possibly corresponds to TRBD1 (5 bases). In germline, CDR1 is ENHRY, CDR2 SYGVKD. The CDR3 consists of 13 residues. V gave up 10 bases and J gave up 7 bases, with 16 bases separating them. CDR3 DNA: TGTGCCAGCGCGACAGATGAGATTGAAAAACTGTTTTTT. Translating it yields CASATDEIEKLFF.

At least ten counts were recorded for this clonotype. The chain carries TRBV9 and TRBJ2-3, with 7 bases fitting TRBD1. Trimming took 3 bases from V and 1 from J; bases not matched to a gene: 5. Germline CDR1 and CDR2: SGDLS and YYNGEE. This CDR3 has 15 amino acids. CDR3 bases: TGTGCCAGCAGCGCTTCCGGGACAGGCACAGATACGCAGTATTTT. Its translation is CASSASGTGTDTQYF.

V usage is TRBV9 and J usage is TRBJ2-4, with 10 bases that match TRBD2. Germline CDR1 is SGDLS and CDR2 is YYNGEE. The V and J ends lost 3 bases and 7 bases, in that order; junction bases with no gene match: 4. This CDR3 contains 14 residues. Here the CDR3 DNA reads TGTGCCAGCAGCGGGGGACTAGCGAGCAACATTCAGTACTTC. The encoded protein is CASSGGLASNIQYF.

This clonotype was detected only a few times. The chain uses TRBV28 and TRBJ2-7, with no clear D. Germline assignment: CDR1 MDHEN and CDR2 SYDVKM. V was shortened by 5 bases and J by 6 bases, with 8 bases between the two germline ends. CDR3 length: 11 amino acids. The CDR3 DNA is TGTGCCAGCAGTCTCTTTTCCGAGCAGTACTTC. Its translation is CASSLFSEQYF. Full variable domain (remainder filled in from reference TRBV28 and TRBJ2-7): DVKVTQSSRYLVKRTGEKVFLECVQDMDHENMFWYRQDPGLGLRLIYFSYDVKMKEKGDIPEGYSVSREKKERFSLILESASTNQTSMYLCASSLFSEQYFGPGTRLTVT.

The chain couples TRBV7-6 to TRBJ2-1; 7 positions agree with TRBD2. The CDR3 runs to 17 residues. Germline values: CDR1 SGHVS, CDR2 FNYEAQ. The junction had 11 bases not matched to a gene; V was cut back by 3 bases and J by 3 bases. The CDR3 sequence: CASSLWESGTDYNEQFF. CDR3 sequence (DNA): TGTGCCAGCAGCTTGTGGGAGAGCGGGACGGACTACAATGAGCAGTTCTTC.

The chain carries TRBV14 and TRBJ2-3; TRBD1 matches 8 bases. Trimming removed 4 bases from V and 6 bases from J; junction bases left unmatched: 9. The CDR3 runs 15 residues. In germline, CDR1 is SGHDN, CDR2 FVKESK. The CDR3 DNA sequence: TGTGCCAGCAGCCCGCTCGGACAGGGAGGTGATACGCAGTATTTT. It translates to CASSPLGQGGDTQYF. The whole variable domain, remainder taken from reference TRBV14 and TRBJ2-3, is EAGVTQFPSHSVIEKGQTVTLRCDPISGHDNLYWYRRVMGKEIKFLLHFVKESKQDESGMPNNRFLAERTGGTYSTLKVQPAELEDSGVYFCASSPLGQGGDTQYFGPGTRLTVL.

The V gene is TRBV20-1, the J gene TRBJ2-2; tentative D call: TRBD2 (6 bases). The CDR3 length is 17 residues. Trimming took off 3 bases at V and 0 bases at J, with 17 bases between the two ends. Germline V lookup: CDR1 DFQATT, CDR2 SNEGSKA (reference sequence). The CDR3 here is CSARTIHGGTNTGELFF. The CDR3 nucleotides read TGCAGTGCTAGGACCATACACGGGGGAACGAACACCGGGGAGCTGTTTTTT.

The J gene is TRBJ2-3, the V gene TRBV12-3 or TRBV12-4; TRBD1 matches at 7 bases. J was trimmed by 5 bases and V by 1 base; bases with no gene match: 6. The CDR3 contains 15 residues. The CDR3 loop is CASSLEARGLDTQYF. The DNA of the CDR3 is TGTGCCAGCAGTTTAGAGGCCAGGGGGTTAGATACGCAGTATTTT.

V gene TRBV28 combines with J gene TRBJ2-7; D unclear. This CDR3 region has 14 residues. Trimming took off 5 bases at V and 2 bases at J, with 13 bases between the two ends. The germline V gene has CDR1 MDHEN and CDR2 SYDVKM. CDR3: CASSAAINPYEQYF. In DNA, the CDR3 is TGTGCCAGCAGTGCCGCTATAAACCCCTACGAGCAGTACTTC.

This clonotype was counted between two and nine times. This chain connects TRBV12-3 or TRBV12-4 to TRBJ2-3; the match to TRBD2 covers 9 bases. With V trimmed by 7 bases and J by 3 bases, 14 bases remained unmatched. The CDR3 has 17 amino acids. The CDR3 DNA reads as TGTGCCAGCAAAACATCGCTGCGCGGGGGGGAAACAGATACGCAGTATTTT. Translated: CASKTSLRGGETDTQYF.

The chain joins TRBV7-3 to TRBJ2-3, with D perhaps being TRBD1 or TRBD2 (5 bases each). V was pared by 4 bases and J by 4 bases, with 12 bases between. The germline V gene has CDR1 SGHTA and CDR2 FQGTGA. There are 14 residues in the CDR3. DNA for the CDR3: TGTGCCAGCAGCTATGGGGGTTACGCAGATACGCAGTATTTT. Residues: CASSYGGYADTQYF.

This clonotype has a handful of counts. The chain uses TRBV4-3 and TRBJ2-2, with 10 positions matching TRBD2. The germline gives CDR1 LGHNA, CDR2 YSLEER. CDR3 length: 19 residues. V lost 1 base to trimming and J lost 2 bases; unmatched junction nucleotides: 10. The DNA of the CDR3 is TGCGCCAGCAGCCAAGTCAAGGGACTAGCGATGTTAAACACCGGGGAGCTGTTTTTT. Its protein product is CASSQVKGLAMLNTGELFF.

The chain employs TRBV10-3 and TRBJ2-7; TRBD1 agrees at 9 bases. The CDR3 covers 15 residues. Germline V lookup: CDR1 ENHRY, CDR2 SYGVKD. J was trimmed by 6 bases and V by 2 bases; bases with no gene match: 8. The CDR3 DNA follows: TGTGCCATCAGTGAGCCGACAGGGGGGCTTTCCGAGCAGTACTTC. Its protein is CAISEPTGGLSEQYF.